This T cell receptor beta chain was profiled in a study of CD8 T cells in Susac syndrome (dated by TCRdb to between 2018 and 2021). About the investigation overall: The study used repertoire sequencing to test whether antigen drove CD8+ T cell activation and differentiation in Susac syndrome. The clonality of the CD8+ T cell repertoire was compared across approximately eleven healthy donors, some 14 Susac syndrome patients and 15 multiple sclerosis patients. The study at large found these results: The TCR sequencing and HLA analysis was acknowledged to have included a relatively small number of individuals.

This clonotype was found once. No cognate antigen has been identified for it. No base quality values were provided; no much bigger clone lies one nucleotide off. One read alone is a weak basis. RNA was extracted using the RNeasy kit, and roughly 0.5 to 1 ug of the RNA was reverse transcribed with random hexamers. The immunoSEQ multiplex PCR assay, which covers 54 Vbeta and 13 Jbeta segments, was used to amplify TCR beta CDR3 regions. PCR amplification bias was corrected by using a synthetic template baseline for primer optimization and computational correction. In the original analysis: Reads were assigned to V, D and J genes according to IMGT and analyzed in immunoSEQ Analyzer, with only productive sequences retained. To calculate clonality, Shannon entropy was normalized by log2 of the number of productive unique sequences and then subtracted from one. For each patient and control, public and private clones were evaluated within the 100 most prevalent clones. Clones were defined as Susac-specific if absent from the healthy and MS cohorts, from over a thousand published viral clones and from other ImmuneACCESS disease sequences. TCRdb applied fastp at Q25 and MiXCR to the public reads, then kept only in-frame beta chains. One record per CDR3 amino acid sequence lists the most common genes and DNA. The V and J calls and clone size are TCRdb's, not the authors'. The sample records about 150,000 distinct CDR3 sequences, just under 97% of which are singletons. The top ten hold over 0.12% of the sample.

Peripheral blood CD8+ and CD4+ T cells from healthy donors, Susac syndrome patients and multiple sclerosis patients were profiled by high-throughput TCR beta sequencing. The multiple sclerosis controls were treatment-naive patients who had stable or active relapsing-remitting disease and met the revised McDonald criteria. Bulk CD8+ and CD4+ T cells were purified by magnetic negative isolation, while CD8+ TEMRA cells were enriched using FACS. Blood was collected in EDTA tubes and processed within 24 hours, with PBMCs isolated through density gradient centrifugation. PBMCs destined for TCR sequencing were cryopreserved in liquid nitrogen and later thawed in a 37 °C water bath. Purity of sorted or isolated CD4+, CD8+ and CD8+ TEMRA cells was at least 90%. Cut back by 4 bases and 7 bases, the V and J ends lie 11 bases apart. In the germline V gene, CDR1 corresponds to SGHDN and CDR2 to FVKESK. The cysteine opens and the phenylalanine closes a CDR3 of 13 amino acids. Left in the record is the CDR3 DNA by itself, 39 bases read in frame from the first base.

This clonotype was sampled from a human donor with multiple sclerosis. Sequenced material: CD8+ T cells from PBMCs. The chain is assembled from TRBV14 and TRBJ1-3, with the D gene uncertain. The CDR3 protein: CASSPLFGNTIYF. At the DNA level, the sequence is TGTGCCAGCAGCCCTCTATTTGGGAACACCATATATTTT.